What follows is one T cell receptor (beta chain) and its context. The antigen is not known. The entry originates in a study of cytomegalovirus exposure and HLA in healthy donors. Study-level information: Falling in the Caucasian-associated ancestry cluster were roughly 80% of a few hundred genotyped donors.

With 60 Vbeta and 13 Jbeta primers, the PCR was carried out. Authors' processing steps: A follow-up analysis tallied tens of millions of unique TCR beta chains, about 11 million shared. Using immunoSEQ multiplex PCR, the repertoire was profiled, and TCRdb retains in-frame clones only, with some absent. Clone size and V and J calls were adopted from that table, with D and trimming inferred from the DNA. This listing includes some 110,000 clones. CDR3 size: 16 residues. The germline gives CDR1 MDHEN, CDR2 SYDVKM. The V gene lost 5 bases and the J gene lost 6 bases, with 20 bases spanning the gap. Study observations and caveats: More clonal expansion characterized HLA-associated TCR beta chains than equally common others in a later analysis.

The donors gave bone marrow, and they were healthy. The sample taken for sequencing was PBMCs. The chain employs TRBV28 and TRBJ2-1; D possibly corresponds to TRBD2 (6 bases). This clonotype originated in a man aged 25 to 40 in good health and CMV-seronegative. The CDR3 DNA follows: TGTGCCAGCAGTCCCCTAACGGTCGGGAGTGGCAATGAGCAGTTCTTC. Translation gives CASSPLTVGSGNEQFF. Full variable domain (outside the CDR3, taken from reference TRBV28 and TRBJ2-1): DVKVTQSSRYLVKRTGEKVFLECVQDMDHENMFWYRQDPGLGLRLIYFSYDVKMKEKGDIPEGYSVSREKKERFSLILESASTNQTSMYLCASSPLTVGSGNEQFFGPGTRLTVL.